Presented here are 18 T cell receptor beta chains from one specimen sequenced in a study of identical twins. TCRdb passed the 5' RACE reads through MiXCR, listing each CDR3 protein once. The profile shows roughly 250,000 distinct CDR3 sequences, approximately 6.8% of them singletons. These sequences were also reported in another study, on yellow fever vaccine responses in identical twins.

Sequencing was done on a sample of CD8+ T cells sorted from blood. The origin of the receptors is a woman under 30 in good health.

This clonotype was counted ten times or more. The gene calls are TRBV27 and TRBJ1-1; D is unresolved. Trimming pared 7 bases from V and 4 bases from J, leaving 10 bases between. Looked up from germline, CDR1 is MNHEY and CDR2 is SMNVEV (reference sequence). CDR3 length: 12 amino acids. The CDR3 is CASKGVGTEAFF. The CDR3 DNA follows: TGTGCCAGCAAGGGCGTGGGCACTGAAGCTTTCTTT.

The chain is built from TRBV2 and TRBJ1-2, with TRBD1 matching over 10 bases. Trimming took 6 bases from V and 6 from J; bases not matched to a gene: 7. This CDR3 is built from 14 residues. CDR1 SNHLY and CDR2 FYNNEI come from the germline V gene. The CDR3 sequence: CASSLWTGGNGYTF. Here the CDR3 DNA reads TGTGCCAGCAGCCTCTGGACAGGGGGAAATGGCTACACCTTC.

This clonotype was recorded at least ten times. The chain has TRBV28 and TRBJ1-1; 11 bases are a match to TRBD1. Germline-derived CDR1 and CDR2 are MDHEN and SYDVKM. The CDR3 spans 15 residues. Germline trimming cut 3 bases from V and 4 bases from J; bases unmatched to any gene: 4. CDR3 sequence: CASSLGQGVGTEAFF. The DNA for the CDR3 is TGTGCCAGCAGTTTGGGACAGGGGGTTGGCACTGAAGCTTTCTTT. Together with reference TRBV28 and TRBJ1-1, the CDR3 gives the full variable domain: DVKVTQSSRYLVKRTGEKVFLECVQDMDHENMFWYRQDPGLGLRLIYFSYDVKMKEKGDIPEGYSVSREKKERFSLILESASTNQTSMYLCASSLGQGVGTEAFFGQGTRLTVV.

This clonotype was counted a few times. V gene TRBV27 combines with J gene TRBJ2-7, with 8 bases matching TRBD1. With 6 bases clipped from V and 0 bases from J, the junction kept 7 bases outside the gene matches. Germline CDR1 reads MNHEY; CDR2 reads SMNVEV (reference sequence). This CDR3 spans 15 amino acids. Here the CDR3 reads CASRPWTGSSYEQYV. The CDR3 nucleotides read TGTGCCAGCAGACCCTGGACAGGGAGCTCCTACGAGCAGTACGTC.

J is TRBJ2-1 and V is TRBV5-1; 12 bases are a match to TRBD2. The CDR3 is 15 amino acids. The V segment lost 0 bases and the J segment 7 bases; nucleotides outside the gene matches: 2. The germline CDR1 and CDR2 sequences are SGHRS and YFSETQ. In DNA, the CDR3 is TGCGCCAGCAGCTTGGCTAGCGGGAGGGAGAATGAGCAGTTCTTC. Translated: CASSLASGRENEQFF.

The CDR3 loop reads CSARETGTTINTDTQYF. The CDR3 bases are TGCAGTGCTAGAGAGACCGGGACTACGATAAACACAGATACGCAGTATTTT. The rearrangement links TRBV20-1 to TRBJ2-3, with TRBD2 identical over 7 bases. V trimming: 0 bases; J trimming: 2 bases; junction bases outside the gene matches: 11. This CDR3 spans 17 amino acids. Germline V gives CDR1 DFQATT, CDR2 SNEGSKA (reference sequence).

This chain links TRBV28 with TRBJ2-3; TRBD1 aligns across 9 bases. The germline CDR1 and CDR2 sequences are MDHEN and SYDVKM. J lost 1 base, V lost 5 bases, and 19 bases had no gene match. This CDR3 is built from 20 residues. The CDR3, as DNA: TGTGCCAGCAGTACACCTCTAACCGGGACAGGGTCGTTTCGCACAGATACGCAGTATTTT. Its protein product is CASSTPLTGTGSFRTDTQYF.

This clonotype was seen many times. The chain uses TRBV15 and TRBJ2-1; 8 bases line up with TRBD2. The germline V gene encodes CDR1 LNHNV and CDR2 YYDKDF (reference sequence). V dropped 8 bases and J dropped 9; count of bases not matched to a gene: 12. This CDR3 has 14 amino acids. This CDR3 is CATSPQREYFEQFF. CDR3 nucleotides: TGTGCCACCTCGCCTCAGCGGGAGTACTTTGAGCAGTTCTTC.

This clonotype appeared a few times. This chain links TRBV28 with TRBJ2-1; 9 bases line up with TRBD2. The CDR3 length is 17 residues. Germline CDR1 reads MDHEN; CDR2 reads SYDVKM. The trim removed 5 bases at V and 5 bases at J, leaving 13 bases unmatched. The CDR3 sequence is CASSPMPREGPDNEQFF. The CDR3 nucleotides are TGTGCCAGCAGTCCTATGCCGCGGGAGGGCCCAGACAATGAGCAGTTCTTC.

This clonotype was found many times. The rearrangement uses TRBV12-5 and TRBJ2-2; D uncertain. This CDR3 contains 13 residues. From germline, CDR1 is LGHNT and CDR2 FRNRAP. The V gene lost 3 bases and the J gene lost 4 bases, with 6 bases spanning the gap. The CDR3 region is CASGLEVTGELFF. The CDR3 coding sequence is TGTGCTAGTGGTTTAGAGGTCACCGGGGAGCTGTTTTTT.

At least ten counts were recorded for this clonotype. The chain is built from TRBV12-3 or TRBV12-4 and TRBJ1-1; 9 nucleotides match TRBD1. Losses at the gene ends were 7 bases for V and 3 bases for J; bases not matched to a gene: 12. The length of the CDR3 is 16 residues. The CDR3 DNA is TGTGCCAGCACCTCACTTAGTGGACAGGGGCACACTGAAGCTTTCTTT. Encoded protein: CASTSLSGQGHTEAFF.

This clonotype was seen many times. This rearrangement joins TRBV3-1 to TRBJ2-1; tentatively, D is TRBD2 (5 bases). The V gene's germline CDR1 is LGHDT and CDR2 YNNKEL (reference sequence). The V gene lost 0 bases and the J gene lost 8 bases, with 11 bases spanning the gap. This CDR3 spans 14 amino acids. The DNA for the CDR3 is TGTGCCAGCAGCCAAGAAAGCCGGGGAGATGAGCAGTTCTTC. Translation: CASSQESRGDEQFF.

The V and J genes are TRBV12-5 and TRBJ2-1; 14 nucleotides agree with TRBD2. The CDR3 has 18 amino acids. The trim removed 6 bases at V and 3 bases at J, leaving 10 bases unmatched. Per the germline V gene, CDR1 is LGHNT and CDR2 is FRNRAP. The CDR3 region has the DNA TGTGCTAGTGGCGCCGGGACTAGCGGGAGACCTATCTACAATGAGCAGTTCTTC. It translates to CASGAGTSGRPIYNEQFF.

This clonotype was counted between two and nine times. The chain joins TRBV4-2 to TRBJ2-5, with TRBD2 matching over 8 bases. V lost 0 bases to trimming and J lost 5 bases; unmatched junction nucleotides: 5. Germline lookup yields CDR1 LGHNA and CDR2 YNFKEQ. The CDR3 extends over 15 amino acids. For the CDR3, the DNA is TGTGCCAGCAGCCAAGATCGGGGGGGGACGGAGACCCAGTACTTC. Its protein product is CASSQDRGGTETQYF.

The table lists this clonotype with many counts. The V gene is TRBV20-1, the J gene TRBJ2-1; the D gene is possibly TRBD1 (5 bases). V was clipped by 4 bases and J by 8 bases, with 12 bases between them. The CDR3 loop spans 12 amino acids. Germline assignment: CDR1 DFQATT and CDR2 SNEGSKA (reference sequence). In DNA form, the CDR3 reads TGCAGTGCTATCAAGTTCAGGGATGAGCAGTTCTTC. Encoded protein: CSAIKFRDEQFF.

This clonotype was observed a few times. This chain links TRBV29-1 with TRBJ2-2; D not certain. The CDR3 covers 13 residues. V lost 4 bases and J lost 0, with 6 bases in between. Germline assignment: CDR1 SQVTM and CDR2 ANQGSEA. CDR3 sequence reads: CSVVQANTGELFF. The CDR3 DNA sequence: TGCAGCGTTGTACAAGCGAACACCGGGGAGCTGTTTTTT.

This clonotype was counted between two and nine times. The chain has TRBV28 and TRBJ1-6, with unresolved D. V lost 6 bases to trimming and J lost 7 bases, with 13 bases between them. Germline values: CDR1 MDHEN, CDR2 SYDVKM. CDR3 length equals 14 residues. The CDR3 is CASRRTLENSPLHF. The CDR3 region has the DNA TGTGCCAGCAGACGGACCCTGGAAAATTCACCCCTCCACTTT.

The V gene is TRBV27, the J gene TRBJ1-2, with D possibly TRBD1 on 5 matching bases. Germline CDR1 and CDR2: MNHEY and SMNVEV (reference sequence). Between the trimmed V and J ends, which lost 5 bases and 2 bases, there was a span of 12 bases. There are 14 residues in the CDR3. The CDR3 loop is CASSPGTSNYGYTF. The CDR3 region has the DNA TGTGCCAGCAGTCCAGGGACGTCCAACTATGGCTACACCTTC.